Shown below are 22 T cell receptor beta chains from a single sample sequenced in a study of blood T cell repertoires in COVID-19. Data came from immunoSEQ multiplex PCR; TCRdb stores just in-frame clones and leaves some out. The data show 200,000 to 250,000 clones, around 85% seen once. The sample comprised PBMCs or T cells enriched from blood (not recorded which). The receptor source for this set is a woman aged 45 to 65 in a cohort exposed to, infected with or recovered from COVID-19 (not recorded which).

V is TRBV7-2 and J is TRBJ2-1, with D hard to call. Trimming removed 1 base at V and 2 bases at J, with 6 bases between. Germline V gives CDR1 SGHTA, CDR2 FQGNSA. The CDR3 extends over 14 amino acids. CDR3 protein: CASSLDPTYNEQFF. CDR3 coding DNA: TGTGCCAGCAGCTTAGATCCCACCTACAATGAGCAGTTCTTC.

Only a few counts were recorded for this clone. The chain employs TRBV9 and TRBJ1-3, with D maybe TRBD1 (5 bases). Germline V lookup: CDR1 SGDLS, CDR2 YYNGEE. CDR3 length: 14 residues. With 2 bases removed from V and 2 bases from J, the gap between germline ends came to 8 bases. CDR3: CASSVGGAGNTIYF. For the CDR3, the DNA is TGTGCCAGCAGCGTCGGGGGGGCTGGAAACACCATATATTTT.

V gene TRBV7-2 combines with J gene TRBJ1-5; D unclear. Germline V CDR1 and CDR2: SGHTA, FQGNSA. The V end was cut by 5 bases, the J end by 1 base, with 12 bases between. The CDR3 spans 15 residues. CDR3 sequence: CASSPRVWSNQPQHF. The DNA of the CDR3 is TGTGCCAGCAGCCCCCGGGTTTGGAGCAATCAGCCCCAGCATTTT.

The chain links TRBV5-1 to TRBJ2-7, with 7 nucleotides matching TRBD1. This CDR3 comprises 13 residues. Germline-derived CDR1 and CDR2 are SGHRS and YFSETQ. The junction had 12 bases not matched to a gene; V was cut back by 8 bases and J by 7 bases. The chain's CDR3 is CASKDRNEGEQYF. Written as DNA, the CDR3 is TGCGCCAGTAAGGACAGGAATGAGGGAGAGCAGTACTTC.

The chain is built from TRBV10-3 and TRBJ1-3; D call uncertain. V lost 0 bases to trimming and J lost 3 bases, with 12 bases between them. The CDR3 loop spans 16 amino acids. The germline CDR1 and CDR2 sequences are ENHRY and SYGVKD. CDR3 loop: CAISESTTSVGNTIYF. CDR3 sequence (DNA): TGTGCCATCAGTGAGTCTACGACTTCCGTTGGAAACACCATATATTTT.

This chain uses TRBV10-3 with TRBJ1-6; 7 bases agree with TRBD1. The ends lost 10 bases at V and 7 bases at J; junction bases unmatched: 10. CDR1 and CDR2 (germline): ENHRY, SYGVKD. The CDR3 is 14 residues long. Here the CDR3 DNA reads TGTGCCACCACTCTGGGACAGAAAAATTCACCCCTCCACTTT. It encodes CATTLGQKNSPLHF.

The chain uses TRBV12-3 or TRBV12-4 and TRBJ1-1; possibly TRBD1 for D (6 bases). The V gene lost 6 bases and the J gene lost 4 bases, with 12 bases spanning the gap. This CDR3 is 13 amino acids long. Here the CDR3 reads CASSRRGTTEAFF. Written as DNA, the CDR3 is TGTGCCAGCAGCCGCAGGGGAACCACTGAAGCTTTCTTT.

The J gene is TRBJ1-6, the V gene TRBV11-1, with 9 bases fitting TRBD1. Trimming at V came to 4 bases and at J to 13 bases, leaving 11 bases not matched to a gene. The germline gives CDR1 SGHAT, CDR2 FQDESV (reference sequence). This CDR3 spans 15 amino acids. CDR3 sequence reads: CASSSQPGQGSPLHF. Here the CDR3 DNA reads TGTGCCAGCAGCTCTCAACCGGGACAGGGATCCCCCCTCCACTTT.

This rearrangement joins TRBV5-1 to TRBJ2-1; D is undetermined. Trimming stripped 5 bases from V and 4 bases from J, with 4 bases between. The CDR3 has 11 amino acids. Germline-derived CDR1 and CDR2 are SGHRS and YFSETQ. The CDR3 loop reads CASRYYNEQFF. The CDR3, as DNA: TGCGCCAGCAGGTATTACAATGAGCAGTTCTTC.

A single count supports this clone. V usage is TRBV4-3 and J usage is TRBJ2-2; the D gene is possibly TRBD2 (7 bases). Trimming removed 0 bases at V and 6 bases at J, with 17 bases between. CDR1 and CDR2 from the germline V gene are LGHNA and YSLEER. The CDR3 totals 17 residues. The DNA of the CDR3 is TGCGCCAGCAGCCAAGATCATGCGGGGGCGGCGTCCGGGGAGCTGTTTTTT. It encodes CASSQDHAGAASGELFF.

The CDR3 nucleotides are TGTGCCAGCAGCGATACGGGTAATTCACCCCTCCACTTT. As protein: CASSDTGNSPLHF. The chain joins TRBV7-2 to TRBJ1-6; D uncertain. CDR3 length equals 13 residues. The germline gives CDR1 SGHTA, CDR2 FQGNSA. V lost 5 bases, J lost 6 bases, and 8 bases lay in between. Full variable domain (missing parts from reference TRBV7-2 and TRBJ1-6): GAGVSQSPSNKVTEKGKDVELRCDPISGHTALYWYRQSLGQGLEFLIYFQGNSAPDKSGLPSDRFSAERTGGSVSTLTIQRTQQEDSAVYLCASSDTGNSPLHFGNGTRLTVT.

The CDR3 here is CASSLVPRQPQHF. The CDR3 DNA sequence: TGCGCCAGCAGCTTGGTTCCCAGGCAGCCCCAGCATTTT. This chain links TRBV5-1 with TRBJ1-5; no clear D gene. The V and J ends lost 0 bases and 7 bases respectively, with 8 bases between them. This CDR3 has 13 amino acids. Germline V lookup: CDR1 SGHRS, CDR2 YFSETQ.

V gene TRBV10-3 combines with J gene TRBJ1-5; possible D gene TRBD1, 6 bases. In germline, CDR1 is ENHRY, CDR2 SYGVKD. V lost 2 bases to trimming and J lost 4 bases, with 6 bases between them. The CDR3 totals 13 residues. The CDR3, as DNA: TGTGCCATCAGTGAGGACAGGAATCAGCCCCAGCATTTT. It specifies CAISEDRNQPQHF.

CDR3 sequence: CASSLGVRDRLSYGYTF. CDR3 nucleotide sequence: TGTGCCAGCAGCTTAGGAGTTCGGGACAGGTTGAGCTATGGCTACACCTTC. V usage is TRBV11-2 and J usage is TRBJ1-2; 8 bases agree with TRBD1. Germline CDR1 SGHAT, CDR2 FQNNGV. The V and J ends lost 1 base and 4 bases, in that order; junction bases with no gene match: 11. The CDR3 has 17 residues.

The chain links TRBV5-1 to TRBJ2-1; TRBD2 matches 8 bases. Per germline, CDR1 SGHRS and CDR2 YFSETQ. J lost 5 bases, V lost 1 base, and 8 bases had no gene match. This CDR3 comprises 16 residues. CDR3: CASSLRGSSGDNEQFF. The CDR3 DNA follows: TGCGCCAGCAGCTTGCGGGGAAGTAGCGGGGACAATGAGCAGTTCTTC.

The gene calls are TRBV27 and TRBJ1-2; 8 positions agree with TRBD1. Losses at the gene ends were 5 bases for V and 4 bases for J; bases not matched to a gene: 3. The CDR3 runs to 13 residues. Germline V gives CDR1 MNHEY, CDR2 SMNVEV (reference sequence). The CDR3 here is CASSRTGGYGYTF. The CDR3 DNA follows: TGTGCCAGCAGTCGCACAGGGGGCTATGGCTACACCTTC.

V gene TRBV18 combines with J gene TRBJ2-3, with D perhaps TRBD1 (5 bases). There are 14 residues in the CDR3. V lost 3 bases to trimming and J lost 4 bases, with 11 bases between them. From germline, CDR1 is KGHSH and CDR2 LQKENI. CDR3 bases: TGTGCCAGCTCACCTACACAGGTGTCAGATACGCAGTATTTT. Its translation is CASSPTQVSDTQYF.

V is TRBV6-2 or TRBV6-3 and J is TRBJ2-3, with 11 bases identical to TRBD2. Germline V gene sequence: CDR1 MNHEY, CDR2 SVGEGT. This CDR3 is 20 amino acids long. Trimming at V came to 6 bases and at J to 3 bases, leaving 20 bases not matched to a gene. CDR3 protein: CASSPGLAGGPSRKTDTQYF. DNA for the CDR3: TGTGCCAGCAGCCCCGGATTAGCGGGGGGGCCGAGCCGAAAAACAGATACGCAGTATTTT.

This clone has more than one count but fewer than ten. V and J are TRBV6-2 or TRBV6-3 and TRBJ2-1, with 10 bases lining up with TRBD1. Germline CDR1 is MNHEY and CDR2 is SVGEGT. The CDR3 has 15 residues. The V gene end was trimmed by 6 bases and the J gene end by 8 bases; junction bases not matched to a gene: 10. For the CDR3, the DNA is TGTGCCAGCAGCACCGGGACAGGGGAGGTCGATGAGCAGTTCTTC. Encoded protein: CASSTGTGEVDEQFF.

V and J are TRBV2 and TRBJ1-5; 9 nucleotides match TRBD1. V dropped 6 bases and J dropped 9; count of bases not matched to a gene: 9. The length of the CDR3 is 14 residues. In germline, CDR1 is SNHLY, CDR2 FYNNEI. CDR3: CASRGQGKDGPQHF. As DNA, the CDR3 is TGTGCCAGCAGGGGACAGGGAAAAGACGGGCCCCAGCATTTT.

The chain combines TRBV27 with TRBJ2-1; D may be TRBD1 (6 bases). The germline V gene encodes CDR1 MNHEY and CDR2 SMNVEV (reference sequence). V was cut by 5 bases and J by 14 bases, with 10 bases left in between. There are 10 residues in the CDR3. CDR3 sequence reads: CASSPQGKFF. CDR3 in DNA: TGTGCCAGCAGTCCACAGGGAAAGTTCTTC.

This chain connects TRBV12-5 to TRBJ2-7, with D possibly matching TRBD2 (5 bases). Germline V gene data show CDR1 as LGHNT and CDR2 as FRNRAP. V was cut by 6 bases and J by 3 bases, with 12 bases left in between. The CDR3 loop spans 13 amino acids. The CDR3 region is CASGPPGNYEQYF. CDR3 sequence (DNA): TGTGCTAGTGGGCCACCGGGGAACTACGAGCAGTACTTC. The full variable domain, rest sourced from reference TRBV12-5 and TRBJ2-7, is DARVTQTPRHKVTEMGQEVTMRCQPILGHNTVFWYRQTMMQGLELLAYFRNRAPLDDSGMPKDRFSAEMPDATLATLKIQPSEPRDSAVYFCASGPPGNYEQYFGPGTRLTVT.